This T cell receptor beta chain was recovered during a study of blood T cell repertoires in COVID-19. At the level of the study: Nucleic acid was either cDNA or gDNA, and it came from T cells, B-cell-depleted T cells, or PBMCs.

Original data processing: It was from reference gene primer amplification that nucleated cell counts were estimated. Sequenced by immunoSEQ multiplex PCR; TCRdb stores in-frame clones only, minus some. The V and J calls and the clone size are those of that table, but D and trimming were determined from the DNA. The sample lists 80,000 to 85,000 clones, about 80% occurring once. This TCR was recovered from a human donor in a cohort sampled during active COVID-19. Sequencing used peripheral blood.

Here the CDR3 DNA reads TGTGCCAGCAGCCGACAGGGGGCCACCGGGGAGCTGTTTTTT. Translation: CASSRQGATGELFF. The chain links TRBV5-4 to TRBJ2-2; 10 bases are a match to TRBD1. Unmatched junction bases numbered 1, after V lost 4 bases and J lost 4 bases. The CDR3 is 14 residues long. Germline lookup yields CDR1 SGHNT and CDR2 YYREEE (reference sequence).